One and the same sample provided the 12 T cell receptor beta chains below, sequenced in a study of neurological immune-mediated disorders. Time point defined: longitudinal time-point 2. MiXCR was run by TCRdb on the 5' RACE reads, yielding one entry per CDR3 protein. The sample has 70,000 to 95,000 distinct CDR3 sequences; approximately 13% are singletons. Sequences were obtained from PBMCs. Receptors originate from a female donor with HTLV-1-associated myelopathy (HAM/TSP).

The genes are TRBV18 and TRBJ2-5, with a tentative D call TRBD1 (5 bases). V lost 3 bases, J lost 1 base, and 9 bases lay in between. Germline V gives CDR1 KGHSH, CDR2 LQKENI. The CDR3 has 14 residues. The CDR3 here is CASSPSTAQETQYF. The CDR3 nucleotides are TGTGCCAGCTCACCCTCGACAGCCCAAGAGACCCAGTACTTC. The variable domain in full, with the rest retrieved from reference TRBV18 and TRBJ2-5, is NAGVMQNPRHLVRRRGQEARLRCSPMKGHSHVYWYRQLPEEGLKFMVYLQKENIIDESGMPKERFSAEFPKEGPSILRIQQVVRGDSAAYFCASSPSTAQETQYFGPGTRLLVL.

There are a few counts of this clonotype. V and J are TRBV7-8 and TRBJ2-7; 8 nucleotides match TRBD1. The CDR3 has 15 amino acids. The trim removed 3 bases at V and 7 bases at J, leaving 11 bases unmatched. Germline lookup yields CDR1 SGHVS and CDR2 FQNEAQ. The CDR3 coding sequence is TGTGCCAGCAGCTTCGCCGGACAGGGACCCTTGGAGCAGTACTTC. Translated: CASSFAGQGPLEQYF.

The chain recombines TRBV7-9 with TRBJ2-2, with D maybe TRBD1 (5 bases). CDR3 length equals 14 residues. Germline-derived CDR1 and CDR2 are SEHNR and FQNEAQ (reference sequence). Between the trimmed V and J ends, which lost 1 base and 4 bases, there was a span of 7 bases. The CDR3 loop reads CASSLGQSTGELFF. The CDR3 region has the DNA TGTGCCAGCAGCTTAGGACAGAGCACCGGGGAGCTGTTTTTT.

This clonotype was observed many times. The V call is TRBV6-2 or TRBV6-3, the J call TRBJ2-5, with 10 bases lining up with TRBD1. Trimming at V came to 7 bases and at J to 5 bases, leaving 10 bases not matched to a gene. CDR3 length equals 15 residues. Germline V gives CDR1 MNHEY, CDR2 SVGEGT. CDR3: CASTDRDRGDETQYF. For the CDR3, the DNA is TGTGCCAGCACTGACCGGGACAGGGGTGATGAGACCCAGTACTTC.

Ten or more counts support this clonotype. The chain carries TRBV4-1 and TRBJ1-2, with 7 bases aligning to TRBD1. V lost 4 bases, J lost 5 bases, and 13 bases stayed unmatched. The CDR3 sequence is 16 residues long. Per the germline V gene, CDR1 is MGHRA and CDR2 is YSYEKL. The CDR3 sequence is CASSPRQGSTSYGYTF. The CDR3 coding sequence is TGCGCCAGCAGCCCCCGACAGGGATCCACTAGTTATGGCTACACCTTC.

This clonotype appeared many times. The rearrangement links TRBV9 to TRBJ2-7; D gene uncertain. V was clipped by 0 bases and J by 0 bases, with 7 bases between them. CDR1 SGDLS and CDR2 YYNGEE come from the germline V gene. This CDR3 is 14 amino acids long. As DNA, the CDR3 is TGTGCCAGCAGCGTAGCGGCGGTCTCCTACGAGCAGTACTTC. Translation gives CASSVAAVSYEQYF. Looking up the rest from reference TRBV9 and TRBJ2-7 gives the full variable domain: DSGVTQTPKHLITATGQRVTLRCSPRSGDLSVYWYQQSLDQGLQFLIQYYNGEERAKGNILERFSAQQFPDLHSELNLSSLELGDSALYFCASSVAAVSYEQYFGPGTRLTVT.

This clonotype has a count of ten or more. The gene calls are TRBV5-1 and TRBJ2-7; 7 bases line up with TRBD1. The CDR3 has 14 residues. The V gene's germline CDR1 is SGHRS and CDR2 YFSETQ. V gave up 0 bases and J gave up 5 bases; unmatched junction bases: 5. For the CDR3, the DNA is TGCGCCAGCAGCTTGGAGACAGGGATCCACGAGCAGTACTTC. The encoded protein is CASSLETGIHEQYF.

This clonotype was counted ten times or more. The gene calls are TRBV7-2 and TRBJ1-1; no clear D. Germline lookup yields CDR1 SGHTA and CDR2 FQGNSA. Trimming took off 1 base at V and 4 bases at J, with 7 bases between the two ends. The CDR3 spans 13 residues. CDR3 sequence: CASSLGEGTEAFF. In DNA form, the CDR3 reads TGTGCCAGCAGCTTAGGAGAGGGCACTGAAGCTTTCTTT.

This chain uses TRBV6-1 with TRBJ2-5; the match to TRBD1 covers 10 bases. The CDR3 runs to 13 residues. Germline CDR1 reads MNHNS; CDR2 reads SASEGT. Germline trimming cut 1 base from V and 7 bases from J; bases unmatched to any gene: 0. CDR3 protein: CASSEGTGGTQYF. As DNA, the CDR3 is TGTGCCAGCAGTGAAGGGACAGGGGGGACCCAGTACTTC.

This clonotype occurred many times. The CDR3 coding sequence is TGTGCCAGCGCCTGGACAGAGAATTACGAGCAGTACTTC. The encoded protein is CASAWTENYEQYF. The chain links TRBV18 to TRBJ2-7; perhaps TRBD1 as D (6 bases). Germline values: CDR1 KGHSH, CDR2 LQKENI. V lost 8 bases to trimming and J lost 4 bases, with 15 bases between them. The CDR3 runs 13 residues.

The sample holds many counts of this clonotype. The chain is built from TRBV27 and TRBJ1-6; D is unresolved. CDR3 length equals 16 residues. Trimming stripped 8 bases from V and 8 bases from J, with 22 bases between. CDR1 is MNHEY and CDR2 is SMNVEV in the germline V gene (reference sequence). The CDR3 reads CASQSLGRAWDSPLHF. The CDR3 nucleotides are TGTGCCAGCCAATCGCTCGGACGGGCATGGGATTCACCCCTCCACTTT.

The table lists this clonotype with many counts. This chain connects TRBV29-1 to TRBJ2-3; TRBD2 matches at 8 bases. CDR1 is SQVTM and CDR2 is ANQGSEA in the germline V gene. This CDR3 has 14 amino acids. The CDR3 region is CSARAGGITDTQYF. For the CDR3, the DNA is TGCAGTGCAAGGGCGGGGGGCATCACAGATACGCAGTATTTT.